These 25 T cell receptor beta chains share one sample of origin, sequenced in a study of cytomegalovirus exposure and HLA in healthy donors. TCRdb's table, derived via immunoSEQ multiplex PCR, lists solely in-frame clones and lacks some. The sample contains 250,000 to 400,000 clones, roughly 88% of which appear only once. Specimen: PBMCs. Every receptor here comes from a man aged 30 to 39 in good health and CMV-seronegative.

The CDR3 region is CASSDSAGGPGKQFF. In DNA form, the CDR3 reads TGTGCCAGCAGTGACTCGGCGGGTGGGCCCGGCAAGCAGTTCTTC. V gene TRBV6-4 combines with J gene TRBJ2-1, with D possibly being TRBD2 (5 bases). Germline loops: CDR1 MRHNA, CDR2 SNTAGT. V shed 0 bases and J shed 11 bases, with 17 bases lying between them. The CDR3 is 15 residues long.

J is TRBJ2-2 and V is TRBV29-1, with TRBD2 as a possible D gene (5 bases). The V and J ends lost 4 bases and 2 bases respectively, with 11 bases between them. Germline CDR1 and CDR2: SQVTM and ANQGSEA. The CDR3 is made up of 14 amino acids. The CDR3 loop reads CSVASGFNTGELFF. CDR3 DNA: TGCAGCGTTGCTTCGGGATTTAACACCGGGGAGCTGTTTTTT.

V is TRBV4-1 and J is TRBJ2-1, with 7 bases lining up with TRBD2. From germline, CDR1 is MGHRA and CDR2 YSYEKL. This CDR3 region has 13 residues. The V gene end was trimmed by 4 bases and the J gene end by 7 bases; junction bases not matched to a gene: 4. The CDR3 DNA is TGCGCCAGCAGCCCCCGGGAGGCAAATGAGCAGTTCTTC. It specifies CASSPREANEQFF.

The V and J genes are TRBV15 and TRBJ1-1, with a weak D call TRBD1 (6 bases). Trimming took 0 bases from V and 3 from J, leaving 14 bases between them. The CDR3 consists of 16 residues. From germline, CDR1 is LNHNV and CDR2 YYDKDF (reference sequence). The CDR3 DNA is TGTGCCACCAGCAGAGATGGGGGGGGCTGGGACACTGAAGCTTTCTTT. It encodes CATSRDGGGWDTEAFF. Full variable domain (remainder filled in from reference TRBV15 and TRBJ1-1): DAMVIQNPRYQVTQFGKPVTLSCSQTLNHNVMYWYQQKSSQAPKLLFHYYDKDFNNEADTPDNFQSRRPNTSFCFLDIRSPGLGDTAMYLCATSRDGGGWDTEAFFGQGTRLTVV.

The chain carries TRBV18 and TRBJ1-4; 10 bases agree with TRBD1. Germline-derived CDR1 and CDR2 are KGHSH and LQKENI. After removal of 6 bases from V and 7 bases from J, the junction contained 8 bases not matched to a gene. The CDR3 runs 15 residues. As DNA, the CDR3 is TGTGCCAGCTCGGAAGACAGGGGGCGAGGTGAAAAACTGTTTTTT. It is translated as CASSEDRGRGEKLFF. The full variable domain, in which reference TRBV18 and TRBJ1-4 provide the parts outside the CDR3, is NAGVMQNPRHLVRRRGQEARLRCSPMKGHSHVYWYRQLPEEGLKFMVYLQKENIIDESGMPKERFSAEFPKEGPSILRIQQVVRGDSAAYFCASSEDRGRGEKLFFGSGTQLSVL.

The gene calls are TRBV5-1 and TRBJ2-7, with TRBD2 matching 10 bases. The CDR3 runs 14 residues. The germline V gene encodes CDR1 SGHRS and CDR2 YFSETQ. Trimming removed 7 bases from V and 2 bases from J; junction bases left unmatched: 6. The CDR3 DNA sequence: TGCGCCAGCGGACGGACTAGCGGTACCTACGAGCAGTACTTC. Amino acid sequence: CASGRTSGTYEQYF.

In DNA form, the CDR3 reads TGTGCCAGTAGTATTGGTCAGGGAACTGGCGAGCAGTACTTC. This translates into CASSIGQGTGEQYF. This chain joins TRBV19 and TRBJ2-7; tentatively, D is TRBD1 (5 bases). The CDR3 loop spans 14 amino acids. Trimming took 3 bases from V and 6 from J, leaving 15 bases between them. Germline V gene data show CDR1 as LNHDA and CDR2 as SQIVND (reference sequence).

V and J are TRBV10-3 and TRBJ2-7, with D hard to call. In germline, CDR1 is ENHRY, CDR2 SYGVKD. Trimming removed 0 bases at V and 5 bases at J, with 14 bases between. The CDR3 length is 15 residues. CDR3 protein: CAISESIASVHEQYF. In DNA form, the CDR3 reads TGTGCCATCAGTGAGTCTATAGCATCCGTCCACGAGCAGTACTTC.

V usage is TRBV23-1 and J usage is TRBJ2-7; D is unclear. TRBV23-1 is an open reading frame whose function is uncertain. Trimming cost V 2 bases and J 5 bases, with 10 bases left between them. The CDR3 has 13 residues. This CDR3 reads CASSQQDSHEQYF. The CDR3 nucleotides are TGCGCCAGCAGTCAACAGGATTCCCACGAGCAGTACTTC.

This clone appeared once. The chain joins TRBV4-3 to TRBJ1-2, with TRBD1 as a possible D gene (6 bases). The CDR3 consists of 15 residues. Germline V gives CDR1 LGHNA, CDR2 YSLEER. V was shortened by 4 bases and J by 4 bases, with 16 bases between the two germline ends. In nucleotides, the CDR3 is TGCGCCAGCAGCCGGGAGGGGGTGGGCGGCTATGGCTACACCTTC. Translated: CASSREGVGGYGYTF.

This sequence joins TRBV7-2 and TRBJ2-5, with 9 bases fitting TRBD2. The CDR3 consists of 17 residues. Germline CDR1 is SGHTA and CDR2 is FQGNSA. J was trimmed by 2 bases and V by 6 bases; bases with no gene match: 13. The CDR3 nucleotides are TGTGCCAGCAGTACAACATATGCGCTAGCGGGGCAAGAGACCCAGTACTTC. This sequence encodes CASSTTYALAGQETQYF.

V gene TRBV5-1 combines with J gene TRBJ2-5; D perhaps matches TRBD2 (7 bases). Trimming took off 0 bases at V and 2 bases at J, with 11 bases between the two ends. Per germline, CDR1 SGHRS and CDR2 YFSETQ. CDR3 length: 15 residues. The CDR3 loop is CASSLGRGAQETQYF. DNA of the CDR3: TGCGCCAGCAGCTTGGGTCGGGGGGCACAAGAGACCCAGTACTTC.

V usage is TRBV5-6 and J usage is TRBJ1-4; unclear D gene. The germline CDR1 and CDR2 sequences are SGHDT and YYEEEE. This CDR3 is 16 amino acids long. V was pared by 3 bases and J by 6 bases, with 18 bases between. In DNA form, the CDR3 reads TGTGCCAGCAGCTCTGGGGTCGGGGTATATTATGAAAAACTGTTTTTT. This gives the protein CASSSGVGVYYEKLFF.

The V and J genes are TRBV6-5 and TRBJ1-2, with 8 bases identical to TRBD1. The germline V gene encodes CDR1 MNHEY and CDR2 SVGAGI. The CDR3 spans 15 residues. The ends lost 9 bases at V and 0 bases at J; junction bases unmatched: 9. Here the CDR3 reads CASRRGTGANYGYTF. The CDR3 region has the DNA TGTGCCAGTAGGCGCGGGACAGGAGCTAACTATGGCTACACCTTC.

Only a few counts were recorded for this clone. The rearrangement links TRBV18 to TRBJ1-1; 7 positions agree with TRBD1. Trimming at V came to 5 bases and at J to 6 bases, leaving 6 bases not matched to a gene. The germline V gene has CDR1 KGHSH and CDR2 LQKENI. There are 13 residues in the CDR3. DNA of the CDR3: TGTGCCAGCTCAACGACAGGGAAGCCTGAAGCTTTCTTT. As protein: CASSTTGKPEAFF.

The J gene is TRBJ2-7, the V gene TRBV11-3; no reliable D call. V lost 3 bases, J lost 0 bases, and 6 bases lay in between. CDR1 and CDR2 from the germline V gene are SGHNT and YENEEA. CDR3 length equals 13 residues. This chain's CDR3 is CASSFSVSYEQYF. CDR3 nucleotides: TGTGCCAGCAGCTTCTCAGTCTCCTACGAGCAGTACTTC.

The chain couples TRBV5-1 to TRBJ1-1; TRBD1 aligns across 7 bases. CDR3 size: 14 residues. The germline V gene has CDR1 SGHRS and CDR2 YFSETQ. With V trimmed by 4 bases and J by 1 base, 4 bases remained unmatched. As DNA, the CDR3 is TGCGCCAGCAGCATTCACAGGGGGAACACTGAAGCTTTCTTT. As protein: CASSIHRGNTEAFF. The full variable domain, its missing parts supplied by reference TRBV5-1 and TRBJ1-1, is KAGVTQTPRYLIKTRGQQVTLSCSPISGHRSVSWYQQTPGQGLQFLFEYFSETQRNKGNFPGRFSGRQFSNSRSEMNVSTLELGDSALYLCASSIHRGNTEAFFGQGTRLTVV.

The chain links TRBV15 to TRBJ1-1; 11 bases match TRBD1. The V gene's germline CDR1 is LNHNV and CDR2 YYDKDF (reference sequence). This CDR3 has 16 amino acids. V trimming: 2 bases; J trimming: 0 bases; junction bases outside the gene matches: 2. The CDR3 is CATSRRTGGLNTEAFF. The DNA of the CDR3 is TGTGCCACCAGCAGAAGGACAGGGGGCCTGAACACTGAAGCTTTCTTT.

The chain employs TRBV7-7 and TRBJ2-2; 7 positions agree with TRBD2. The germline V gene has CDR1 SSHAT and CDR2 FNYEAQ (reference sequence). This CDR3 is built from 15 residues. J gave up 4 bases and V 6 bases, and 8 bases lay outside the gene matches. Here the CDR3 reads CASRLAGVGTGELFF. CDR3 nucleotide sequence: TGTGCCAGCAGGCTCGCGGGGGTGGGCACCGGGGAGCTGTTTTTT.

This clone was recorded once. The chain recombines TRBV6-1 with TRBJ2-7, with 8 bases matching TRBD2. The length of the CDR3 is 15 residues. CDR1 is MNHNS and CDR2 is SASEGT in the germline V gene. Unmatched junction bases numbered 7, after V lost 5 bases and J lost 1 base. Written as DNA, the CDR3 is TGTGCCAGCAGTTCTGCCGGGGGGGGATCCTACGAGCAGTACTTC. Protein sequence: CASSSAGGGSYEQYF.

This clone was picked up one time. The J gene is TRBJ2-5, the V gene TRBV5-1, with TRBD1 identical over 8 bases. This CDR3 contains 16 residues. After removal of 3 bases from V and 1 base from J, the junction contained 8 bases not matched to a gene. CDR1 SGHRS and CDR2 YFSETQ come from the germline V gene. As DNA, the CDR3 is TGCGCCAGCAGCTCGGGGGACAGGTCGGCCCAAGAGACCCAGTACTTC. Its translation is CASSSGDRSAQETQYF.

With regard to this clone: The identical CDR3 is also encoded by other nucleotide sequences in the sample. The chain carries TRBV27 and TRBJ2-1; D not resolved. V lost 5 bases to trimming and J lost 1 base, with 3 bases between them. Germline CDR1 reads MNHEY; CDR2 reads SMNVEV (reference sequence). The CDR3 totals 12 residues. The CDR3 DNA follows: TGTGCCAGCAGTCCGTCCTACAATGAGCAGTTCTTC. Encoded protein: CASSPSYNEQFF.

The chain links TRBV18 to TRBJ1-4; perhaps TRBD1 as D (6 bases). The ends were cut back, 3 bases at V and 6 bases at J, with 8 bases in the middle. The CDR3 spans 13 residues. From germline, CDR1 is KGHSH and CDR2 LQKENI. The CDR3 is CASSPAGDEKLFF. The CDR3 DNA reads TGTGCCAGCTCACCGGCAGGGGATGAAAAACTGTTTTTT.

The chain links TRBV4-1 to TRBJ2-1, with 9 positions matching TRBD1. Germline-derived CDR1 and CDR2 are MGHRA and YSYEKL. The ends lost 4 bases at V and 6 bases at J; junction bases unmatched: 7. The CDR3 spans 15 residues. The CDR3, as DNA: TGCGCCAGCAGCCTTCGACAGGGGGGCTTCAATGAGCAGTTCTTC. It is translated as CASSLRQGGFNEQFF.

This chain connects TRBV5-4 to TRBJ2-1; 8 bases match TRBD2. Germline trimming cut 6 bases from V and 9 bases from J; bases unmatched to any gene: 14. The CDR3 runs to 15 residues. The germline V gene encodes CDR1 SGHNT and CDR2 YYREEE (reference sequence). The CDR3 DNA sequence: TGTGCCAGCACCACAAGCGGGGGTCGGTTCGGTGAGCAGTTCTTC. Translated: CASTTSGGRFGEQFF. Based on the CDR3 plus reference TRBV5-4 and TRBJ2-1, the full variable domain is ETGVTQSPTHLIKTRGQQVTLRCSSQSGHNTVSWYQQALGQGPQFIFQYYREEENGRGNFPPRFSGLQFPNYSSELNVNALELDDSALYLCASTTSGGRFGEQFFGPGTRLTVL.